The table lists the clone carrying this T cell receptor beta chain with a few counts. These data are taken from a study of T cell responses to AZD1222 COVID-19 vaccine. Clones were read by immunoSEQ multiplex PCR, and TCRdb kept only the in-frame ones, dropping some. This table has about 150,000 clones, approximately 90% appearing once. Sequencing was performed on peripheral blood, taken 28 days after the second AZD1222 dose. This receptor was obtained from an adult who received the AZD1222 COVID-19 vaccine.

The CDR3 here is CASSLGRDAFSYEQYF. The CDR3 bases are TGTGCCAGCAGCTTGGGGAGGGACGCCTTCTCCTACGAGCAGTACTTC. The chain uses TRBV7-2 and TRBJ2-7; TRBD2 aligns across 7 bases. This CDR3 comprises 16 residues. V gave up 3 bases and J gave up 0 bases; unmatched junction bases: 8. From germline, CDR1 is SGHTA and CDR2 FQGNSA. Filled out from reference TRBV7-2 and TRBJ2-7, the complete variable domain reads GAGVSQSPSNKVTEKGKDVELRCDPISGHTALYWYRQSLGQGLEFLIYFQGNSAPDKSGLPSDRFSAERTGGSVSTLTIQRTQQEDSAVYLCASSLGRDAFSYEQYFGPGTRLTVT.